This TCR beta chain emerged from a study of blood T cell repertoires in COVID-19 (dated by TCRdb to the early 2020s). Looking at the study overall: The collaborator samples originated in the United States, Italy and Spain and spanned the acute and convalescent phases of COVID-19. Samples were obtained from the ongoing ImmuneRACE study (first 160 participants) and from over a thousand subjects provided by 6 global collaborators. HLA class I and class II types, where available, came from metadata supplied by the sample provider rather than from assay-based typing. The material from the prospective study consisted of cDNA or gDNA derived from T cells, B-cell-depleted T cells, or PBMCs. The dataset comprised deeply sampled blood TCRbeta repertoires from subjects exposed to, actively infected with, or recovered from COVID-19. The repertoires were made available in a free public database intended to serve as a resource for research on the immune response to SARS-CoV-2. Sample metadata almost always included a de-identified subject ID, COVID-19 status, age in years and sex. Summary of the overall study and its limitations: The amount of clinical and demographic metadata varied by source and participant and was provided uncurated.

The immunoSEQ Assay, a bias-controlled multiplex PCR, was used to amplify TCRbeta CDR3 regions from genomic DNA. As for how the authors treated the data: The number of nucleated cells in each sample was estimated from the amplification of reference gene primers within the assay. To quantify the absolute abundance of each unique TCRbeta CDR3 rearrangement, sequence reads were collapsed and filtered. For each sample, productive Simpson clonality was calculated by taking the square root of Simpson's diversity index across productive rearrangements. TCRdb stores this immuneACCESS table with in-frame sequences only. Part of the clones is absent; in the studies checked, under half of the shortfall reflects unresolved V genes, and no reason is known for the rest. The DNA was the basis for D and trimming; V, J and clone size are from that table. This sample has more than 200,000 clones in its table, and around 90% of those were observed once. 0.7% of the sample belongs to the ten largest clones.

In the case of this clone: What this receptor recognizes is not known. No base quality values were provided; no much bigger clone lies one nucleotide off.

Each collaborating institution followed its own protocols to collect whole blood in K2EDTA tubes. For TCRbeta analysis, collaborators shipped samples in one of three forms: frozen whole blood, isolated PBMCs, or DNA extracted from either of those sample types. The receptor was isolated from a human donor in a cohort sampled during active COVID-19. The source material was peripheral blood.

For the CDR3, the sequence is CATSQAPRAAQPQHF. In nucleotide form, the sequence is TGTGCCACCAGCCAAGCCCCCAGGGCGGCTCAGCCCCAGCATTTT. The chain is made from TRBV15 and TRBJ1-5; the best D guess is TRBD1, with 5 bases matching. V is pared back by 5 bases and J by 6 bases, with 17 bases lying between the germline termini. From the cysteine up to the phenylalanine, the CDR3 has a length of 15 residues. The kept DNA is CDR3 alone, 45 bases in frame from the first base. According to the germline V gene (reference sequence), CDR1 reads LNHNV and CDR2 reads YYDKDF. The CDR3, completed at both ends by the reference TRBV15 and TRBJ1-5 genes, gives the full variable domain DAMVIQNPRYQVTQFGKPVTLSCSQTLNHNVMYWYQQKSSQAPKLLFHYYDKDFNNEADTPDNFQSRRPNTSFCFLDIRSPGLGDTAMYLCATSQAPRAAQPQHFGDGTRLSIL.